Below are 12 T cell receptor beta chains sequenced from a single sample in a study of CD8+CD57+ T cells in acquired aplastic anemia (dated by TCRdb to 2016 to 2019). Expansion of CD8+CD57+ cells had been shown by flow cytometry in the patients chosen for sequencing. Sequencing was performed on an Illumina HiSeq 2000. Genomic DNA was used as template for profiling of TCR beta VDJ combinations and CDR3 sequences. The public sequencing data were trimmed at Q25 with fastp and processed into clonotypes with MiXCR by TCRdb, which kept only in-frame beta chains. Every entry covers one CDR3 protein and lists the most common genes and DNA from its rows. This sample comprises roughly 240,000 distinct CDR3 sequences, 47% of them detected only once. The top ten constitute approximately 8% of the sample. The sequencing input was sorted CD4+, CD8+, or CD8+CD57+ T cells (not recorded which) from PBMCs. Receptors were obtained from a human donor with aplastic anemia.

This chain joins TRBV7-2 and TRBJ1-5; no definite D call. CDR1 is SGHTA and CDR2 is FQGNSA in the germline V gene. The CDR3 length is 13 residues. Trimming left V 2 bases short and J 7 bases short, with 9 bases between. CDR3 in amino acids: CASSLMIGQPQHF. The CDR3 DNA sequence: TGTGCCAGCAGCTTAATGATTGGGCAGCCCCAGCATTTT.

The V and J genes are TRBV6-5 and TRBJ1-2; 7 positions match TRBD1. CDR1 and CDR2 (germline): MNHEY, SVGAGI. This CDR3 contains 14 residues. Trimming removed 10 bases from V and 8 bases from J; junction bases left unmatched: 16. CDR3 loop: CAIPLPGGAHGYTF. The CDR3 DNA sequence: TGTGCCATCCCCCTGCCAGGGGGGGCGCACGGCTACACCTTC.

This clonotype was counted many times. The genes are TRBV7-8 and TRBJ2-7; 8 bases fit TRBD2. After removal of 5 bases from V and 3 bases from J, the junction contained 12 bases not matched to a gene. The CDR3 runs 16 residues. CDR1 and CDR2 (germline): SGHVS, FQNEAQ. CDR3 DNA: TGTGCCAGCAGCATATCTTCTAGCGGGCCGCTCTACGAGCAGTACTTC. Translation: CASSISSSGPLYEQYF.

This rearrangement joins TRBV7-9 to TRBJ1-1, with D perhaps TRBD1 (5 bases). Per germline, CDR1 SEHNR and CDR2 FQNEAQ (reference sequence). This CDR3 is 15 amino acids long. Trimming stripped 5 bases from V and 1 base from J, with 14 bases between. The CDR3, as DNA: TGTGCCAGCAGCGGGAGGGACGGCCCGAACACTGAAGCTTTCTTT. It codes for CASSGRDGPNTEAFF.

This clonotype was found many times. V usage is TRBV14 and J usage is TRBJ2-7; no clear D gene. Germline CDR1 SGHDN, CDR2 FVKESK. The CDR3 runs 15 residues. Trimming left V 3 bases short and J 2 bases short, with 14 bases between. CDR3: CASSHLARPAYEQYF. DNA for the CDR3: TGTGCCAGCAGCCACCTGGCGCGGCCAGCCTACGAGCAGTACTTC.

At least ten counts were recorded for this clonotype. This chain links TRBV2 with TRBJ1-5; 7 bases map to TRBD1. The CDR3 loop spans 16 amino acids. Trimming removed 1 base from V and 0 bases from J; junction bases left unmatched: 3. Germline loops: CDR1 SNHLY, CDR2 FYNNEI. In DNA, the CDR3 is TGTGCCAGCAGTGAAGAGGGACAGCTTAGCAATCAGCCCCAGCATTTT. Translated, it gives CASSEEGQLSNQPQHF. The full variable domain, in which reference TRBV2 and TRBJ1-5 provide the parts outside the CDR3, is EPEVTQTPSHQVTQMGQEVILRCVPISNHLYFYWYRQILGQKVEFLVSFYNNEISEKSEIFDDQFSVERPDGSNFTLKIRSTKLEDSAMYFCASSEEGQLSNQPQHFGDGTRLSIL.

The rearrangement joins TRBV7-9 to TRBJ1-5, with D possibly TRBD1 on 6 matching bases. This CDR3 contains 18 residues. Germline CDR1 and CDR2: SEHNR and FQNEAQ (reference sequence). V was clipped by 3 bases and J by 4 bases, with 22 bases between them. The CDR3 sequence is CASSFSGAGARTNQPQHF. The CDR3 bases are TGTGCCAGCAGCTTCTCAGGGGCGGGGGCGCGCACGAATCAGCCCCAGCATTTT.

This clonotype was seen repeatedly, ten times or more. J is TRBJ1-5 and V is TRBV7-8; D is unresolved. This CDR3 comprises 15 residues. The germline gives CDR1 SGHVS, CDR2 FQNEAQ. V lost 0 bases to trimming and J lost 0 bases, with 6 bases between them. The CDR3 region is CASSLAGNSNQPQHF. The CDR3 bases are TGTGCCAGCAGCTTAGCAGGGAATAGCAATCAGCCCCAGCATTTT.

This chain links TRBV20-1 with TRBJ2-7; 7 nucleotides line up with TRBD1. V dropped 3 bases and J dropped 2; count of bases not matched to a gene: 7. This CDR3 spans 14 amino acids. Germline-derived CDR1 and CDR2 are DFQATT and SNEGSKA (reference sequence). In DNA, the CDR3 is TGCAGTGCTAGCTTCGGGACAGAACCCTACGAGCAGTACTTC. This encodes CSASFGTEPYEQYF.

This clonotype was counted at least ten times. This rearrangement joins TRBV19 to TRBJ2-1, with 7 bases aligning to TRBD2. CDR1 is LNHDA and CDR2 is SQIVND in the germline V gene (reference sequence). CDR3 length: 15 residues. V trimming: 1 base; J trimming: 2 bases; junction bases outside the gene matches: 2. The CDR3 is CASSIASGAYNEQFF. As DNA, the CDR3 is TGTGCCAGTAGTATAGCTAGCGGAGCCTACAATGAGCAGTTCTTC.

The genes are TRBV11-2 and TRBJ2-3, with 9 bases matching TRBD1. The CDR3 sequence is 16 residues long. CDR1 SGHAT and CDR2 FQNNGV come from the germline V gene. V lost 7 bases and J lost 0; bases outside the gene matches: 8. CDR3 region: CASTGQGTPSTDTQYF. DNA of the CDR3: TGTGCCAGCACGGGACAGGGAACCCCAAGCACAGATACGCAGTATTTT. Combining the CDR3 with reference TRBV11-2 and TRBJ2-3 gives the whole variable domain EAGVAQSPRYKIIEKRQSVAFWCNPISGHATLYWYQQILGQGPKLLIQFQNNGVVDDSQLPKDRFSAERLKGVDSTLKIQPAKLEDSAVYLCASTGQGTPSTDTQYFGPGTRLTVL.

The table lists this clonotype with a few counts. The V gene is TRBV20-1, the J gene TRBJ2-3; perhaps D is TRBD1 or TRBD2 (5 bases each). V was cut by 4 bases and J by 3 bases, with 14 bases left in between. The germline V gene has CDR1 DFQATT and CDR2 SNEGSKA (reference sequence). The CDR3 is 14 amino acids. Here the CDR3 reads CSAKRGGGTDTQYF. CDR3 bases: TGCAGTGCTAAGCGTGGGGGTGGGACAGATACGCAGTATTTT.